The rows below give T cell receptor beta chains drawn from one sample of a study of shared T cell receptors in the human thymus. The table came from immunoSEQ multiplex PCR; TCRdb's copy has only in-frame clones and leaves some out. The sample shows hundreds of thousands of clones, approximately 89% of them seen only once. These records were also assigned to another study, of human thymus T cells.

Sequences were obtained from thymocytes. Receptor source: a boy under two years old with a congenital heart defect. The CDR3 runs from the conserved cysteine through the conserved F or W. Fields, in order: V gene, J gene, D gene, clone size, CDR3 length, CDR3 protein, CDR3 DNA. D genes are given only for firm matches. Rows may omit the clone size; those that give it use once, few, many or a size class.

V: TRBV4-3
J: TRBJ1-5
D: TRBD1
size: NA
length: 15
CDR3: CASSPRQGAGQPQHF
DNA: TGCGCCAGCAGCCCACGACAGGGGGCAGGTCAGCCCCAGCATTTT

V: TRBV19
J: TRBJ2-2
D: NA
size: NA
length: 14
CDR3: CASSIRAGPGELFF
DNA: TGTGCCAGTAGTATCAGGGCAGGGCCCGGGGAGCTGTTTTTT

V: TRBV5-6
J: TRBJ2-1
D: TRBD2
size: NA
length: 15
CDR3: CASSFSGKGGYEQFF
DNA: TGTGCCAGCAGCTTTTCGGGAAAGGGAGGGTATGAGCAGTTCTTC

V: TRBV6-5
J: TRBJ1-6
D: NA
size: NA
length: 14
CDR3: CASSYRQGDSPLHF
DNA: TGTGCCAGCAGTTACAGGCAGGGTGATTCACCCCTCCACTTT

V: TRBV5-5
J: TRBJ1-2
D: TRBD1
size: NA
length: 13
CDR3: CASSRDRGGGYTF
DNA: TGTGCCAGCAGTCGGGACAGGGGAGGTGGCTACACCTTC

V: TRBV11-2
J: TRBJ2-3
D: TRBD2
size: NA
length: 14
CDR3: CASSSLRGGDTQYF
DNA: TGTGCCAGCAGCTCCCTCCGGGGGGGAGATACGCAGTATTTT

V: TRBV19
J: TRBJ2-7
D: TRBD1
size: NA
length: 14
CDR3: CASSLGQGEDEQYF
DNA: TGTGCCAGTAGTCTGGGACAGGGAGAGGACGAGCAGTACTTC

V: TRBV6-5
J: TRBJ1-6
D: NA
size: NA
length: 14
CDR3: CASSYRERGSPLHF
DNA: TGTGCCAGCAGTTACAGGGAGAGAGGTTCACCCCTCCACTTT

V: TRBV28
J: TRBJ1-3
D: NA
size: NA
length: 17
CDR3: CASSLGGWTSSGNTIYF
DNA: TGTGCCAGCAGTCTAGGGGGTTGGACAAGCTCTGGAAACACCATATATTTT

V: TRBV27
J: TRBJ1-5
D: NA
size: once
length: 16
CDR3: CASSLSKADSNQPQHF
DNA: TGTGCCAGCAGTTTATCGAAGGCGGATAGCAATCAGCCCCAGCATTTT

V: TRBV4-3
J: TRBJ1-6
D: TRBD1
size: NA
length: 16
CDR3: CASSQDNRGINSPLHF
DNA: TGCGCCAGCAGCCAAGATAACAGGGGTATCAATTCACCCCTCCACTTT

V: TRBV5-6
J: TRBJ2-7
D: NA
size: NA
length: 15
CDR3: CASSLARRASYEQYF
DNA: TGTGCCAGCAGCTTGGCGCGCAGGGCCTCCTACGAGCAGTACTTC

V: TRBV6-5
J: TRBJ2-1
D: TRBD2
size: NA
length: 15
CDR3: CASSGLAVRSGEQFF
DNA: TGTGCCAGCAGCGGACTAGCGGTACGATCGGGTGAGCAGTTCTTC

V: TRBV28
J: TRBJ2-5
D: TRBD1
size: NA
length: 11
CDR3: CASSQGTDKHF
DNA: TGTGCCAGCAGTCAAGGGACAGACAAGCACTTC

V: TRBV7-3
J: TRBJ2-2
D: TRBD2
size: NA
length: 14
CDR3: CASRPRGAHGELFF
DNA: TGTGCCAGCAGACCGCGGGGGGCCCACGGGGAGCTGTTTTTT

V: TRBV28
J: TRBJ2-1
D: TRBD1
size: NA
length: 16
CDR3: CASSLGDRGTYNEQFF
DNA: TGTGCCAGCAGTTTAGGGGACAGGGGGACCTACAATGAGCAGTTCTTC

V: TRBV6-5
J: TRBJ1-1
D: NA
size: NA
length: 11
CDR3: CASSGTGKAFF
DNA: TGTGCCAGCAGTGGCACAGGGAAAGCTTTCTTT

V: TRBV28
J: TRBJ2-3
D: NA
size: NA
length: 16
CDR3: CASSLVGASKTDTQYF
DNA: TGTGCCAGCAGTTTAGTGGGGGCCTCAAAAACAGATACGCAGTATTTT

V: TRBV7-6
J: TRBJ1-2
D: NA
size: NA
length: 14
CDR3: CASSPYGGNYGYTF
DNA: TGTGCCAGCAGCCCATACGGGGGAAACTATGGCTACACCTTC

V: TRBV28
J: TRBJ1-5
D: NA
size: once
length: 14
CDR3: CASSTSRGNQPQHF
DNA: TGTGCCAGCAGCACAAGTAGGGGGAATCAGCCCCAGCATTTT

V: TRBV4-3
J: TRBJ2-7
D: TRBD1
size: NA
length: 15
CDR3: CASSQDRQGTNEQYF
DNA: TGCGCCAGCAGCCAAGATCGACAGGGGACGAACGAGCAGTACTTC

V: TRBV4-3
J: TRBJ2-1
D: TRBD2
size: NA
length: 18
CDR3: CASSQRTSGSFYPSEQFF
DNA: TGCGCCAGCAGCCAGAGGACTAGCGGGAGCTTTTATCCAAGTGAGCAGTTCTTC

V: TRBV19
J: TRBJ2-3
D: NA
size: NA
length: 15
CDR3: CASSFLSGSTDTQYF
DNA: TGTGCCAGTAGTTTCCTTAGCGGTAGCACAGATACGCAGTATTTT

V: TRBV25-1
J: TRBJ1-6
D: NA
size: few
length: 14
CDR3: CASSNRDTNSPLHF
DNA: TGTGCCAGCAGTAACCGGGACACAAATTCCCCCCTCCACTTT

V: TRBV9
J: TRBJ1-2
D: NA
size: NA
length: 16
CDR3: CASSPPPTGFHYGYTF
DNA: TGTGCCAGCAGCCCTCCCCCAACAGGATTTCACTATGGCTACACCTTC

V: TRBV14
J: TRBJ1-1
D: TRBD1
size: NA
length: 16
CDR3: CASSPWTGGLGTEAFF
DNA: TGTGCCAGCAGCCCCTGGACAGGGGGGCTTGGCACTGAAGCTTTCTTT

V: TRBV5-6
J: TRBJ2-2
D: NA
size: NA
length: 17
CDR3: CASSPPENGPNTGELFF
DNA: TGTGCCAGCAGCCCCCCCGAGAATGGGCCCAACACCGGGGAGCTGTTTTTT

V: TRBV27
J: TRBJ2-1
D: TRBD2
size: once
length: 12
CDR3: CASGAGAVEQFF
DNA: TGTGCCAGCGGGGCGGGAGCTGTTGAGCAGTTCTTC

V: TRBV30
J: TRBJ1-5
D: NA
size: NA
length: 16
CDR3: CASTEKPRSGNQPQHF
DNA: TGTGCCTCTACCGAGAAGCCCCGGTCGGGTAATCAGCCCCAGCATTTT

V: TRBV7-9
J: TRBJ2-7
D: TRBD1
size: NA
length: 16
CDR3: CASTQCFGTGDCEQYF
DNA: TGTGCCAGCACCCAATGTTTCGGGACAGGGGATTGCGAGCAGTACTTC

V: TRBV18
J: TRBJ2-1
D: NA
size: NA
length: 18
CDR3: CASSPFMASSATYNEQFF
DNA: TGTGCCAGCTCACCATTTATGGCTTCCAGCGCAACCTACAATGAGCAGTTCTTC

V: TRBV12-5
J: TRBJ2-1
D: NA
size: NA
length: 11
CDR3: CASGTGTEQFF
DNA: TGTGCTAGTGGTACAGGGACTGAGCAGTTCTTC

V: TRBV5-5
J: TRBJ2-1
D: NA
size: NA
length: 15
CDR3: CASSLYSGNDNEQFF
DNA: TGTGCCAGCAGCTTGTATTCCGGGAATGACAATGAGCAGTTCTTC

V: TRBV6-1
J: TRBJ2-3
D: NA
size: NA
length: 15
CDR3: CASSRLGGPVDTQYF
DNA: TGTGCCAGCAGCCGTTTGGGGGGGCCTGTAGATACGCAGTATTTT

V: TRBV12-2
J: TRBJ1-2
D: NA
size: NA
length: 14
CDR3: CASRLKDRGDGYTF
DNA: TGTGCAAGTCGCTTAAAAGACAGAGGAGATGGCTACACCTTC

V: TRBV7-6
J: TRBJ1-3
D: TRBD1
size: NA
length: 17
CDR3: CASSLGQGACSGNTIYF
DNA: TGTGCCAGCAGCCTTGGACAGGGGGCTTGCTCTGGAAACACCATATATTTT

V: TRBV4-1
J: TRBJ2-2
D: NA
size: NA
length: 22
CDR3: CASSRAVVYCCRGSWVTGELFF
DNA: TGCGCCAGCAGCCGGGCGGTTGTCTATTGCTGCAGGGGATCATGGGTCACCGGGGAGCTGTTTTTT

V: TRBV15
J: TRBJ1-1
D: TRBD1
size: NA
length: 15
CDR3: CATSGRDRGRTEAFF
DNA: TGTGCCACCAGCGGGAGAGACAGGGGGCGGACTGAAGCTTTCTTT

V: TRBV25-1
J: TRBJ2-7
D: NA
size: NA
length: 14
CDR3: CASSGRGRPYEQYF
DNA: TGCGCCAGCAGTGGTCGAGGGCGCCCCTACGAGCAGTACTTC

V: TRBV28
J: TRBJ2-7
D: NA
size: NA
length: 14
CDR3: CASTQGQSSYEQYF
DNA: TGTGCCAGCACCCAGGGACAAAGCTCCTACGAGCAGTACTTC

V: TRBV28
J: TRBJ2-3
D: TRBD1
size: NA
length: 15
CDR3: CASSRDRGRTDTQYF
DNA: TGTGCCAGCAGTCGTGACAGGGGAAGAACAGATACGCAGTATTTT

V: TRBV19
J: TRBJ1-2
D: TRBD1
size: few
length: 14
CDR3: CASSWGQFDYGYTF
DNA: TGTGCCAGTAGTTGGGGACAGTTCGACTATGGCTACACCTTC

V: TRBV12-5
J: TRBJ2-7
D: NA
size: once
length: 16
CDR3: CASGLVRTAISYEQYF
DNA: TGTGCTAGTGGTTTGGTACGGACAGCTATCTCCTACGAGCAGTACTTC

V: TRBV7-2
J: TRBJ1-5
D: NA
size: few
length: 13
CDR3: CASSLVGGQPQHF
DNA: TGTGCCAGCAGCTTAGTGGGAGGTCAGCCCCAGCATTTT

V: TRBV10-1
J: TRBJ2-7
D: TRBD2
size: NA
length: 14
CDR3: CASTLGSGRIEQYF
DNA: TGCGCCAGCACCCTGGGTAGCGGGAGAATCGAGCAGTACTTC

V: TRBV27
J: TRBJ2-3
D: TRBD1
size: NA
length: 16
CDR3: CASSGTGQGSTDTQYF
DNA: TGTGCCAGCAGCGGGACGGGACAGGGTTCAACAGATACGCAGTATTTT

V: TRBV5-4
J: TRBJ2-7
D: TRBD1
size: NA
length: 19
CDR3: CASSSLRDRDASETYEQYF
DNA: TGTGCCAGCAGCTCCCTTCGGGACAGGGATGCGTCAGAGACCTACGAGCAGTACTTC

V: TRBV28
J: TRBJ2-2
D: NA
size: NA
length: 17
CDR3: CASSLWLGTGNTGELFF
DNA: TGTGCCAGCAGTTTATGGCTGGGAACAGGAAACACCGGGGAGCTGTTTTTT

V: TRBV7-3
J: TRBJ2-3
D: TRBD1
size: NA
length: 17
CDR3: CASSAPTLTGELDTQYF
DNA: TGTGCCAGCAGCGCACCCACCCTGACAGGGGAATTAGATACGCAGTATTTT

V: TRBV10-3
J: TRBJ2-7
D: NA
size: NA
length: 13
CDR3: CAIRRDSAYEQYF
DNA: TGTGCCATCAGACGGGACTCAGCCTACGAGCAGTACTTC

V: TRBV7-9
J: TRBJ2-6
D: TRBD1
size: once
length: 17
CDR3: CASTLGQGGSGANVLTF
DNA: TGTGCCAGCACCTTGGGACAGGGTGGCTCTGGGGCCAACGTCCTGACTTTC

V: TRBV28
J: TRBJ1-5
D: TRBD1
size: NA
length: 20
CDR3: CASSLPPRTGGGLTNQPQHF
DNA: TGTGCCAGCAGTCTCCCCCCGCGGACAGGGGGCGGATTAACCAATCAGCCCCAGCATTTT

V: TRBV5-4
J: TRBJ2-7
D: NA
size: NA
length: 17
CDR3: CASSTTGSRRRAYEQYF
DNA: TGTGCCAGCAGCACAACCGGGAGCCGGAGAAGGGCCTACGAGCAGTACTTC

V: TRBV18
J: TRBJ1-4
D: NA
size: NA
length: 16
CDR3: CASSNFNRSHREKLFF
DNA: TGTGCCAGCTCAAATTTCAACAGGAGCCATAGGGAAAAACTGTTTTTT

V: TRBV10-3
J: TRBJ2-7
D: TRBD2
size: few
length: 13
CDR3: CAISERGGGEQYF
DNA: TGTGCCATCAGCGAGCGGGGGGGCGGCGAGCAGTACTTC